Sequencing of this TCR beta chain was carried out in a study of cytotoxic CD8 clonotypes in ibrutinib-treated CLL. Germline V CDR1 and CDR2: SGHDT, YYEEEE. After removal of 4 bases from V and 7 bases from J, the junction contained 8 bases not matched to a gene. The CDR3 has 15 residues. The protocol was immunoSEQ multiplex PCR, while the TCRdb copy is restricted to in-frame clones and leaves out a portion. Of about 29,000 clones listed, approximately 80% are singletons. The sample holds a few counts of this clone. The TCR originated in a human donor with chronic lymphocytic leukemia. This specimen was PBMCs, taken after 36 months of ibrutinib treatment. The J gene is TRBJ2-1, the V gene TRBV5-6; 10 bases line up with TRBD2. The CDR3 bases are TGTGCCAGCAGCGTACCGGGACTAGCGAGGAATGAGCAGTTCTTC. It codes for CASSVPGLARNEQFF.